The 8 T cell receptor beta chains reported below all come from one sample, sequenced in a study of neurological immune-mediated disorders. TCRdb itself ran the 5' RACE reads through MiXCR, one entry per CDR3 protein. This table holds 30,000 to 45,000 distinct CDR3 sequences, more than 4.5% found once. The sequenced sample was CD4+ T cells from blood. The receptors originated from a young man in good health.

This clonotype was observed many times. The chain has TRBV21-1 and TRBJ1-1. TRBV21-1 is a listed pseudogene. CDR3 length equals 14 residues. The CDR3 DNA is TGTGCCAGCAGCAAGGGAGGTGGGAACACTGAAGCTTTCTTT. Its protein product is CASSKGGGNTEAFF.

V and J are TRBV7-9 and TRBJ2-7, with D unclear. The germline gives CDR1 SEHNR, CDR2 FQNEAQ (reference sequence). Between the trimmed V and J ends, which lost 9 bases and 2 bases, there was a span of 17 bases. The CDR3 has 14 amino acids. The CDR3 is CARSPSHVPYEQYF. The CDR3 DNA follows: TGTGCCAGAAGCCCGTCGCATGTTCCCTACGAGCAGTACTTC.

There are many counts of this clonotype. The genes are TRBV25-1 and TRBJ1-3; TRBD1 might be the D (6 bases). V was trimmed by 3 bases and J by 8 bases, leaving 11 bases between them. The CDR3 is 13 amino acids. The germline V gene has CDR1 MGHDK and CDR2 SYGVNS. CDR3 bases: TGTGCCAGCAGTGACTCACAGGGATACACCATATATTTT. It specifies CASSDSQGYTIYF. Full variable domain (rest looked up from reference TRBV25-1 and TRBJ1-3): EADIYQTPRYLVIGTGKKITLECSQTMGHDKMYWYQQDPGMELHLIHYSYGVNSTEKGDLSSESTVSRIRTEHFPLTLESARPSHTSQYLCASSDSQGYTIYFGEGSWLTVV.

The chain employs TRBV21-1 and TRBJ1-5. TRBV21-1 is a listed pseudogene. This CDR3 region has 15 residues. CDR3 amino acids: CASSQSLGGDQPQHF. CDR3 nucleotide sequence: TGCGCCAGCAGTCAATCTTTGGGAGGGGACCAGCCCCAGCATTTT.

Many counts were recorded for this clonotype. The chain combines TRBV6-5 with TRBJ1-5, with D unresolved. The germline gives CDR1 MNHEY, CDR2 SVGAGI. This CDR3 comprises 13 residues. V was clipped by 7 bases and J by 2 bases, with 9 bases between them. The CDR3 sequence: CASTSGRNQPQHF. The CDR3 nucleotides read TGTGCCAGCACCAGTGGCCGCAATCAGCCCCAGCATTTT.

This clonotype has at least ten counts. The rearrangement joins TRBV5-1 to TRBJ2-7, with 7 bases lining up with TRBD1. This CDR3 has 19 amino acids. Germline V gene lookup returns CDR1 SGHRS and CDR2 YFSETQ. Losses at the gene ends were 1 base for V and 3 bases for J; bases not matched to a gene: 19. Here the CDR3 reads CASSLYEGYTGDRIYEQYF. The CDR3 DNA sequence: TGCGCCAGCAGCTTGTACGAGGGCTACACAGGGGATAGGATCTACGAGCAGTACTTC.

J is TRBJ2-1 and V is TRBV9, with 11 bases matching TRBD2. Germline CDR1 SGDLS, CDR2 YYNGEE. The junction had 9 bases not matched to a gene; V was cut back by 5 bases and J by 8 bases. This CDR3 has 15 amino acids. The CDR3 region is CASRRSGGEEDEQFF. CDR3 in DNA: TGTGCCAGCAGGCGTAGCGGGGGGGAGGAGGATGAGCAGTTCTTC. The full variable domain, rest sourced from reference TRBV9 and TRBJ2-1, is DSGVTQTPKHLITATGQRVTLRCSPRSGDLSVYWYQQSLDQGLQFLIQYYNGEERAKGNILERFSAQQFPDLHSELNLSSLELGDSALYFCASRRSGGEEDEQFFGPGTRLTVL.

The sample holds one count of this clonotype. The chain joins TRBV29-1 to TRBJ2-7; TRBD1 matches at 7 bases. CDR1 SQVTM and CDR2 ANQGSEA come from the germline V gene. Trimming cost V 6 bases and J 3 bases; bases outside gene matches: 5. The CDR3 spans 12 residues. This chain's CDR3 is CSVTGINYEQYF. The CDR3 nucleotides are TGCAGCGTGACAGGGATCAACTACGAGCAGTACTTC.